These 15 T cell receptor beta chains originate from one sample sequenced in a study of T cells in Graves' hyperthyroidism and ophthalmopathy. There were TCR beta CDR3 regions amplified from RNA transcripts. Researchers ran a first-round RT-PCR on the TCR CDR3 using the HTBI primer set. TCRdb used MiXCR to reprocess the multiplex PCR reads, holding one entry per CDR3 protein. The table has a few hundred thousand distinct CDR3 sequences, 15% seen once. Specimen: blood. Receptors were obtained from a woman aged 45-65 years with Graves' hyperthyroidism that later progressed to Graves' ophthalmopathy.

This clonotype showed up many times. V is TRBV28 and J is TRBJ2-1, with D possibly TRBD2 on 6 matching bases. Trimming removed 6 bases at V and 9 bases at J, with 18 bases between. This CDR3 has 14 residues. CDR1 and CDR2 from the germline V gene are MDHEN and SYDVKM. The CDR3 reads CASSEGRSLGEQFF. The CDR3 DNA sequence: TGTGCCAGCAGCGAGGGGAGGAGTTTGGGTGAGCAGTTCTTC.

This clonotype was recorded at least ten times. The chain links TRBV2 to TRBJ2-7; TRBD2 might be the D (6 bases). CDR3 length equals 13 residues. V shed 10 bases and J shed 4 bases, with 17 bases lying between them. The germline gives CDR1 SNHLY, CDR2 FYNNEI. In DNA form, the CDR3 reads TGTGCCACGGGGGACCAAAAAGTATACGAGCAGTACTTC. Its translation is CATGDQKVYEQYF.

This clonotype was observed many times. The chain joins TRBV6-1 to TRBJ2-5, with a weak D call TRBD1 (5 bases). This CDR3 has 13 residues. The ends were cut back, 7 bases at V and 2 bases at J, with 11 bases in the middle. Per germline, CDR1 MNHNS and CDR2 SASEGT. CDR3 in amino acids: CASTPQVQETQYF. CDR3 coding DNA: TGTGCCAGCACCCCACAGGTTCAAGAGACCCAGTACTTC.

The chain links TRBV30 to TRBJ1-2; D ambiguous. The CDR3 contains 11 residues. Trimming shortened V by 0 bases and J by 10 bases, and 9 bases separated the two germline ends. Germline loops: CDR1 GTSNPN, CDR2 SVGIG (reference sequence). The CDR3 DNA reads TGTGCCTGGAGTGTCGTCGGCACCTACACCTTC. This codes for CAWSVVGTYTF.

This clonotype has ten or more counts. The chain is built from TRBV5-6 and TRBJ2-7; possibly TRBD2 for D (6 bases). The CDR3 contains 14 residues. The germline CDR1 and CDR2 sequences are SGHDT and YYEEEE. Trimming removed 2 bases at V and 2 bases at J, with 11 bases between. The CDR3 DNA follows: TGTGCCAGCAGCTTTCCTAGCGAGCCCTACGAGCAGTACTTC. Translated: CASSFPSEPYEQYF.

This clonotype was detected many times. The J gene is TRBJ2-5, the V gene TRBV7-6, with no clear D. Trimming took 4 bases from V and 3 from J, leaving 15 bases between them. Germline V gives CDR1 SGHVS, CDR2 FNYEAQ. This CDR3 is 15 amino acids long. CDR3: CASSYRLRNEETQYF. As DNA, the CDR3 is TGTGCCAGCAGCTACAGACTTCGGAATGAAGAGACCCAGTACTTC.

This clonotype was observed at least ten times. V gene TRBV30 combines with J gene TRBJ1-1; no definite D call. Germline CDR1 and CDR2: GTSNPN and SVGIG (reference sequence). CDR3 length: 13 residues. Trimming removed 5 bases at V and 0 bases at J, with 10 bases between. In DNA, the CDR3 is TGTGCCTGGGGCGGACGGTTGAACACTGAAGCTTTCTTT. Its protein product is CAWGGRLNTEAFF.

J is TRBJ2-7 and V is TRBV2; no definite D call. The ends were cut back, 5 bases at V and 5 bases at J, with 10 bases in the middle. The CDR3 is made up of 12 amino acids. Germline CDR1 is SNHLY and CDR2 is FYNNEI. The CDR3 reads CASSTAAHEQYF. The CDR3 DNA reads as TGTGCCAGCAGTACGGCCGCCCACGAGCAGTACTTC.

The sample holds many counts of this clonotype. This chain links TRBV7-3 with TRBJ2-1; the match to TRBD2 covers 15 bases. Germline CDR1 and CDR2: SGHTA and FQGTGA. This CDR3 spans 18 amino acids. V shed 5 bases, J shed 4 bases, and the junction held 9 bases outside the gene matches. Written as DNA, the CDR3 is TGTGCCAGCAGCCCGGGGGGACTAGCGGGAGGCCTTTACAATGAGCAGTTCTTC. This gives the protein CASSPGGLAGGLYNEQFF.

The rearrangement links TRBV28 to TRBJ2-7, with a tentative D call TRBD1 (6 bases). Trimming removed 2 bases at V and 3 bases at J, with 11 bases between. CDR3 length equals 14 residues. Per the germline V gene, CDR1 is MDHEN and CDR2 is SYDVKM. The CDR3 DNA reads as TGTGCCAGCAGTTTAATGCTCAGGGGCTACGAGCAGTACTTC. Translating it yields CASSLMLRGYEQYF.

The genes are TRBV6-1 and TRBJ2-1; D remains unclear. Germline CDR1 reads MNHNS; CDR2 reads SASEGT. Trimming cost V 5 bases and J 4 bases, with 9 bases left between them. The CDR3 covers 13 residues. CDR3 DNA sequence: TGTGCCAGCAGTCCCTCCGCTTACAATGAGCAGTTCTTC. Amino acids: CASSPSAYNEQFF.

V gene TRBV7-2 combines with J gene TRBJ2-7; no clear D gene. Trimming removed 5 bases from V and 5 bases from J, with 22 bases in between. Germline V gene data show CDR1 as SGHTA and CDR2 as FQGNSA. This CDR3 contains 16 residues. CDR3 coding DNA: TGTGCCAGCAGCAAGCCCACCGGCACGGCCAGGAACGAGCAGTACTTC. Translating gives CASSKPTGTARNEQYF.

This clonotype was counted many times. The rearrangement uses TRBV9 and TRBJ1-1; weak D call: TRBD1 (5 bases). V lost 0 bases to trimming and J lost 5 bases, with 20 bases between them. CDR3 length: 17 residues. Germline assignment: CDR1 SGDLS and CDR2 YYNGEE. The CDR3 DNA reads TGTGCCAGCAGCGTAGACGGGTACGACGGGGCCGGGACTGAAGCTTTCTTT. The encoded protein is CASSVDGYDGAGTEAFF.

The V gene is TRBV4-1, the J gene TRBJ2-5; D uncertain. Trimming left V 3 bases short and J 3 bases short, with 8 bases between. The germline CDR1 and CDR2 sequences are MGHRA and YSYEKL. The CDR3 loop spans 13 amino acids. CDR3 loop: CASSHPSEETQYF. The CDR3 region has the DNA TGCGCCAGCAGCCATCCCTCCGAAGAGACCCAGTACTTC.

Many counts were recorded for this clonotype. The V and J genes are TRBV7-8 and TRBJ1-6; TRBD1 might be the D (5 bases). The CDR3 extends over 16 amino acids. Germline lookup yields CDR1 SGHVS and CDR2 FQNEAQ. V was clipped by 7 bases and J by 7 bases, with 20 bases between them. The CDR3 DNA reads TGTGCCAGCACCCCCCCGGCTCCGAGGGGCAATTCACCCCTCCACTTT. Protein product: CASTPPAPRGNSPLHF.